Listed below are T cell receptor beta chains from one sample, sequenced in a study of blood T cell repertoires in COVID-19. Sequenced by immunoSEQ multiplex PCR; TCRdb stores in-frame clones only, minus some. In the table there are approximately 170,000 clones, approximately 87% of which are singletons. The sample comprised peripheral blood. The receptors originated from a woman in her 70s with acute or convalescent COVID-19. The CDR3 runs from the conserved cysteine through the conserved F or W. The size entry is marked missing in some rows and otherwise reads once, few, many or a size class.

CASSLGGTGGSFYGYTF,-,TRBJ1-2,TRBV11-2
CASSLRVLTSGIAGTGELFF,-,TRBJ2-2,TRBV7-3
CASTEWQGAEAFF,-,TRBJ1-1,TRBV6-5
CASSHRDRAEQYF,-,TRBJ2-7,TRBV3-1/TRBV3-2
CASSNSLGSGSYEQYF,few,TRBJ2-7,TRBV28
CASGRTGSSGNTIYF,few,TRBJ1-3,TRBV2
CASSVQGFETQYF,once,TRBJ2-5,TRBV9
CASSPGLAVNNEQFF,-,TRBJ2-1,TRBV19
CASSVLRTGSNEQFF,-,TRBJ2-1,TRBV2
CASSPGTSGETQYF,-,TRBJ2-5,TRBV27
CASVKGATSYEQYF,-,TRBJ2-7,TRBV6-5
CASGGERTDTQYF,few,TRBJ2-3,TRBV2
CASSPQFELFF,-,TRBJ1-4,TRBV6-5
CASRRTEGSPLHF,-,TRBJ1-6,TRBV12-3/TRBV12-4
CASSSDRPLAGANVLTF,-,TRBJ2-6,TRBV7-8
CASSYGDFQPQHF,-,TRBJ1-5,TRBV12-3/TRBV12-4